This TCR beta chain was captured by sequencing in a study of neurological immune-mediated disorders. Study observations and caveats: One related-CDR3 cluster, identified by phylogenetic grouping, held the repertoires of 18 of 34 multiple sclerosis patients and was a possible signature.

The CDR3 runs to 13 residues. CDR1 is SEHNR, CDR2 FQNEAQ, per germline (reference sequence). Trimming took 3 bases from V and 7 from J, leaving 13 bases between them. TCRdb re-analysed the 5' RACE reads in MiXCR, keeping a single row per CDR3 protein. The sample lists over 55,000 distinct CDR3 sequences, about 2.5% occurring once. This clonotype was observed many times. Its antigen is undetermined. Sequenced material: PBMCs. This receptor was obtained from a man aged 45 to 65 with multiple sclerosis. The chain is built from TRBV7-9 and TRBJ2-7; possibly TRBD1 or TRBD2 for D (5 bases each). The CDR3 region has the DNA TGTGCCAGCAGCTTTCCCGGGGCTGGGGAGCAGTACTTC. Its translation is CASSFPGAGEQYF.